This is a list of T cell receptor beta chains from one sample in a study of blood T cell repertoires in COVID-19. Generated by immunoSEQ multiplex PCR, the TCRdb table keeps only in-frame clones and is missing some. This table holds more than 150,000 clones, just under 80% found once. Sequencing used peripheral blood. The receptors stem from a woman of 80 years or more with active or convalescent COVID-19. The CDR3 runs from the conserved cysteine through the conserved F or W. Fields, in order: J gene, D gene, clone size, V gene, CDR3 DNA, CDR3 protein. D genes are given only for firm matches. Not every row has a clone size; where given, it reads once, few, many or a size class.

J gene: TRBJ2-7; D gene: -; clone size: few; V gene: TRBV28; CDR3 DNA: TGTGCCAGCAGTTCCTCCCAGGCAGGGCGAAACTACGAGCAGTACTTC; CDR3 protein: CASSSSQAGRNYEQYF
J gene: TRBJ2-7; D gene: TRBD1; clone size: -; V gene: TRBV6-5; CDR3 DNA: TGTGCCAGCAGTTACTCGATCCGACAGGGGGCCTACGAGCAGTACTTC; CDR3 protein: CASSYSIRQGAYEQYF
J gene: TRBJ1-1; D gene: -; clone size: -; V gene: TRBV9; CDR3 DNA: TGTGCCAGCAGCGTAGGCGGGGTATTGGCCACTGAAGCTTTCTTT; CDR3 protein: CASSVGGVLATEAFF
J gene: TRBJ1-3; D gene: -; clone size: -; V gene: TRBV3-1/TRBV3-2; CDR3 DNA: TGTGCCAGCAGCCAGTCTGTCGGAGAGGGCACCATATATTTT; CDR3 protein: CASSQSVGEGTIYF
J gene: TRBJ1-6; D gene: -; clone size: -; V gene: TRBV30; CDR3 DNA: TGTGCCTGGAGTGTACTTGGCCTCGGGAGGGGATATAATTCACCCCTCCACTTT; CDR3 protein: CAWSVLGLGRGYNSPLHF
J gene: TRBJ1-2; D gene: -; clone size: -; V gene: TRBV28; CDR3 DNA: TGTGCCAGCAGTTTAAGGGGCCCACGGTATGGCTACACCTTC; CDR3 protein: CASSLRGPRYGYTF
J gene: TRBJ2-7; D gene: -; clone size: -; V gene: TRBV28; CDR3 DNA: TGTGCCAGCAGTGGGAACAGGTGGTACGAGCAGTACTTC; CDR3 protein: CASSGNRWYEQYF
J gene: TRBJ2-3; D gene: TRBD2; clone size: -; V gene: TRBV27; CDR3 DNA: TGTGCCAGCAGTTTATGGGGGGGGGTCGTCACAGATACGCAGTATTTT; CDR3 protein: CASSLWGGVVTDTQYF
J gene: TRBJ2-3; D gene: TRBD2; clone size: -; V gene: TRBV6-5; CDR3 DNA: TGTGCCAGCAAGCCTAGCGGGGGCCTCAGGGATACGCAGTATTTT; CDR3 protein: CASKPSGGLRDTQYF
J gene: TRBJ2-6; D gene: -; clone size: -; V gene: TRBV5-6; CDR3 DNA: TGTGCCAGCAGCTTGTTTATCATGCAGGGAAGCGCTGGGGCCAACGTCCTGACTTTC; CDR3 protein: CASSLFIMQGSAGANVLTF
J gene: TRBJ1-5; D gene: TRBD1; clone size: few; V gene: TRBV7-9; CDR3 DNA: TGTGCCAGCAGCTTAGAGACAGGGGGCGCGGGTACTCAGCCCCAGCATTTT; CDR3 protein: CASSLETGGAGTQPQHF
J gene: TRBJ1-5; D gene: TRBD1; clone size: -; V gene: TRBV4-1; CDR3 DNA: TGCGCCAGCAGCCAATTATACGGGACAGGGGGTCAGCCCCAGCATTTT; CDR3 protein: CASSQLYGTGGQPQHF
J gene: TRBJ2-5; D gene: -; clone size: -; V gene: TRBV29-1; CDR3 DNA: TGCAGCGTTGAAGATCAGGGCAGAAGTCTTCCCCCAGGGACCCAGTACTTC; CDR3 protein: CSVEDQGRSLPPGTQYF
J gene: TRBJ1-2; D gene: TRBD1; clone size: -; V gene: TRBV6-1; CDR3 DNA: TGTGCCAGCAGTGAAAACAACAGGGGTGGCTACACCTTC; CDR3 protein: CASSENNRGGYTF
J gene: TRBJ1-3; D gene: -; clone size: -; V gene: TRBV5-3; CDR3 DNA: TGTGCCAGAAGCAGAGGTGACTCTGGAAACACCATATATTTT; CDR3 protein: CARSRGDSGNTIYF
J gene: TRBJ2-7; D gene: -; clone size: -; V gene: TRBV28; CDR3 DNA: TGTGCCAGCAGTTTAGGGCCCAGTTTCTCGCAGTACTTC; CDR3 protein: CASSLGPSFSQYF
J gene: TRBJ2-3; D gene: TRBD2; clone size: -; V gene: TRBV18; CDR3 DNA: TGTGCCAGCTCCCCGGGACTAGCGGGGTTGGCAGATACGCAGTATTTT; CDR3 protein: CASSPGLAGLADTQYF
J gene: TRBJ2-2; D gene: TRBD2; clone size: -; V gene: TRBV9; CDR3 DNA: TGTGCCAGCAGCGTAGCTAGCGGGGGGTTCAACACCGGGGAGCTGTTTTTT; CDR3 protein: CASSVASGGFNTGELFF
J gene: TRBJ2-5; D gene: TRBD2; clone size: once; V gene: TRBV5-1; CDR3 DNA: TGCGCCAGCGCCGCGGGGGGGCTAGCGGGGCAAGAGACCCAGTACTTC; CDR3 protein: CASAAGGLAGQETQYF
J gene: TRBJ1-3; D gene: -; clone size: few; V gene: TRBV12-3/TRBV12-4; CDR3 DNA: TGTGCCAGCACGGTACAGGGCGAAAACACCATATATTTT; CDR3 protein: CASTVQGENTIYF
J gene: TRBJ2-3; D gene: TRBD1; clone size: once; V gene: TRBV5-1; CDR3 DNA: TGCGCCAGCAGCCCAACCGGACAGGGGGCCGTCACAGATACGCAGTATTTT; CDR3 protein: CASSPTGQGAVTDTQYF
J gene: TRBJ2-1; D gene: -; clone size: -; V gene: TRBV6-4; CDR3 DNA: TGTGCCAGCAGTGTGCTTTCCGACAGTCTTTATGAGCAGTTCTTC; CDR3 protein: CASSVLSDSLYEQFF
J gene: TRBJ2-7; D gene: -; clone size: -; V gene: TRBV5-1; CDR3 DNA: TGCGCCAGCAGCTTGAGGTCGGGTTCCTACGAGCAGTACTTC; CDR3 protein: CASSLRSGSYEQYF
J gene: TRBJ1-6; D gene: -; clone size: -; V gene: TRBV19; CDR3 DNA: TGTGCCAGTAGCCCGACAGCGTATAATTCACCCCTCCACTTT; CDR3 protein: CASSPTAYNSPLHF
J gene: TRBJ1-5; D gene: TRBD1; clone size: -; V gene: TRBV19; CDR3 DNA: TGTGCCAGTACTATACAGGGGGAACGTCAGCCCCAGCATTTT; CDR3 protein: CASTIQGERQPQHF
J gene: TRBJ2-3; D gene: -; clone size: few; V gene: TRBV9; CDR3 DNA: TGTGCCAGCAGCCCTATACTAGAAAACACAGATACGCAGTATTTT; CDR3 protein: CASSPILENTDTQYF
J gene: TRBJ2-2; D gene: -; clone size: few; V gene: TRBV7-2; CDR3 DNA: TGTGCCAGCAGCTTAACAGGGATCGGGGAGCTGTTTTTT; CDR3 protein: CASSLTGIGELFF
J gene: TRBJ2-6; D gene: TRBD1; clone size: -; V gene: TRBV6-4; CDR3 DNA: TGTGCCAGCAGTTTGTCAGGGGGCTTCTCTGGGGCCAACGTCCTGACTTTC; CDR3 protein: CASSLSGGFSGANVLTF
J gene: TRBJ2-3; D gene: -; clone size: -; V gene: TRBV2; CDR3 DNA: TGTGCCAGCAGTGGGATGGAGGGTCCCACAGATACGCAGTATTTT; CDR3 protein: CASSGMEGPTDTQYF
J gene: TRBJ1-6; D gene: -; clone size: -; V gene: TRBV19; CDR3 DNA: TGTGCCACCACCCCGGGAGTAGGCTATAATTCACCCCTCCACTTT; CDR3 protein: CATTPGVGYNSPLHF
J gene: TRBJ2-7; D gene: TRBD1; clone size: few; V gene: TRBV7-9; CDR3 DNA: TGTGCCAGCAGCCCTACAGGGACAGGGTTTGACGAGCAGTACTTC; CDR3 protein: CASSPTGTGFDEQYF
J gene: TRBJ2-3; D gene: -; clone size: -; V gene: TRBV18; CDR3 DNA: TGTGCCAGCTCACCAAAACAGGGCGCAGATACGCAGTATTTT; CDR3 protein: CASSPKQGADTQYF
J gene: TRBJ2-7; D gene: -; clone size: -; V gene: TRBV18; CDR3 DNA: TGTGCCAGCTCACCATACTTCAGGGTGGACGAGCAGTACTTC; CDR3 protein: CASSPYFRVDEQYF
J gene: TRBJ1-4; D gene: TRBD1; clone size: -; V gene: TRBV11-2; CDR3 DNA: TGTGCCAGCAGCAACCGACAGGGCGAAAAACTGTTTTTT; CDR3 protein: CASSNRQGEKLFF
J gene: TRBJ2-7; D gene: -; clone size: -; V gene: TRBV21-1; CDR3 DNA: TGTGCCAGCAGCAAAGTACAGGGCGCTACTGGGGAGCAGTACTTC; CDR3 protein: CASSKVQGATGEQYF
J gene: TRBJ2-5; D gene: TRBD2; clone size: -; V gene: TRBV7-2; CDR3 DNA: TGTGCCAGCAGTTTTAGCGGGACGGAGGGAGAGACCCAGTACTTC; CDR3 protein: CASSFSGTEGETQYF
J gene: TRBJ1-2; D gene: -; clone size: -; V gene: TRBV19; CDR3 DNA: TGTGCCAGTAGTCTCCTCGCAGGGGTTAAGAACTATGGCTACACCTTC; CDR3 protein: CASSLLAGVKNYGYTF
J gene: TRBJ1-4; D gene: -; clone size: -; V gene: TRBV6-5; CDR3 DNA: TGTGCCAGCAGCCGAATCCTCGGCGGTGAAAAACTGTTTTTT; CDR3 protein: CASSRILGGEKLFF
J gene: TRBJ1-2; D gene: TRBD1; clone size: -; V gene: TRBV6-6; CDR3 DNA: TGTGCCAGCAGTCGCGGACAGGAGAGAAACTATGGCTACACCTTC; CDR3 protein: CASSRGQERNYGYTF
J gene: TRBJ2-1; D gene: TRBD1; clone size: -; V gene: TRBV6-6; CDR3 DNA: TGTGCCAGCAGTGAGCGACAGGGTTCCAAGTTCTTC; CDR3 protein: CASSERQGSKFF
J gene: TRBJ1-6; D gene: TRBD1; clone size: -; V gene: TRBV3-1/TRBV3-2; CDR3 DNA: TGTGCCAGCCCCGAGGGACAGTCTAATTCACCCCTCCACTTT; CDR3 protein: CASPEGQSNSPLHF
J gene: TRBJ1-1; D gene: -; clone size: -; V gene: TRBV3-1/TRBV3-2; CDR3 DNA: TGTGCCAGCAGCCAATACGAGCGGACTGAAGCTTTCTTT; CDR3 protein: CASSQYERTEAFF
J gene: TRBJ1-4; D gene: -; clone size: -; V gene: TRBV5-1; CDR3 DNA: TGCGCCAGCAGCTTTGACTCGAATGAAAAACTGTTTTTT; CDR3 protein: CASSFDSNEKLFF
J gene: TRBJ1-2; D gene: -; clone size: once; V gene: TRBV19; CDR3 DNA: TGTGCCAGTAGATATGGAACAGGCTTCTATGGCTACACCTTC; CDR3 protein: CASRYGTGFYGYTF
J gene: TRBJ2-5; D gene: -; clone size: -; V gene: TRBV5-4; CDR3 DNA: TGTGCCAGCAGCTTGTCACTGAAAGAGACCCAGTACTTC; CDR3 protein: CASSLSLKETQYF
J gene: TRBJ1-4; D gene: TRBD1; clone size: -; V gene: TRBV4-3; CDR3 DNA: TGCGCCAGCAGCCAAGATCCAACAGGGGGTGGGTCTAATGAAAAACTGTTTTTT; CDR3 protein: CASSQDPTGGGSNEKLFF
J gene: TRBJ1-2; D gene: -; clone size: -; V gene: TRBV28; CDR3 DNA: TGTGCCAGCAGTTCGGGGGGCGCTTGGGATGGCTACACCTTC; CDR3 protein: CASSSGGAWDGYTF
J gene: TRBJ1-4; D gene: -; clone size: -; V gene: TRBV7-2; CDR3 DNA: TGTGCCAGCAGCTTGGGAGGGTTGCGGGAAAAACTGTTTTTT; CDR3 protein: CASSLGGLREKLFF
J gene: TRBJ1-6; D gene: TRBD1; clone size: once; V gene: TRBV6-5; CDR3 DNA: TGTGCCAGCAGTCTCAGGGGGATTAATTCACCCCTCCACTTT; CDR3 protein: CASSLRGINSPLHF